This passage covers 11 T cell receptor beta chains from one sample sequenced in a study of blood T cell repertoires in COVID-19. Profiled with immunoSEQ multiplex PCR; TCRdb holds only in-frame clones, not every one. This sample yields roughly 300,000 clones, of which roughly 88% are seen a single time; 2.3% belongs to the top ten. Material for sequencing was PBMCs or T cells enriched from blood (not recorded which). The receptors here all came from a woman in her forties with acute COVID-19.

CDR3 sequence reads: CASSLSGGTNYGYTF. The CDR3 coding sequence is TGTGCCAGCAGCTTGTCAGGAGGGACTAACTATGGCTACACCTTC. J is TRBJ1-2 and V is TRBV5-4; no clear D gene. V was clipped by 1 base and J by 0 bases, with 10 bases between them. The CDR3 consists of 15 residues. Germline CDR1 SGHNT, CDR2 YYREEE (reference sequence).

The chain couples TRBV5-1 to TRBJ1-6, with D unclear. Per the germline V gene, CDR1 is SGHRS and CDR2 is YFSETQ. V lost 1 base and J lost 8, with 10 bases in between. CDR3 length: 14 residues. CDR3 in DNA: TGCGCCAGCAGCTTGCTGACGAGGGATTCACCCCTCCACTTT. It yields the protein CASSLLTRDSPLHF.

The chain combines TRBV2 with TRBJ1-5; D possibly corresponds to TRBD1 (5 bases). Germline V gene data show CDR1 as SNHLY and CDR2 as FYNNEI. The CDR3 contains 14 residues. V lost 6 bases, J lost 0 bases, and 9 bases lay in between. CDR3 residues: CASRSTVSNQPQHF. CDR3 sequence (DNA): TGTGCCAGCAGATCGACAGTTAGCAATCAGCCCCAGCATTTT.

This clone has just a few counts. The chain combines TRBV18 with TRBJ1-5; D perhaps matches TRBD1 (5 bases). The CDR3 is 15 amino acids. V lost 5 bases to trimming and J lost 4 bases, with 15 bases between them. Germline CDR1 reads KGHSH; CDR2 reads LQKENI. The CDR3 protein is CASSTFGGENQPQHF. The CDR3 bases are TGTGCCAGCTCAACTTTCGGGGGAGAAAATCAGCCCCAGCATTTT.

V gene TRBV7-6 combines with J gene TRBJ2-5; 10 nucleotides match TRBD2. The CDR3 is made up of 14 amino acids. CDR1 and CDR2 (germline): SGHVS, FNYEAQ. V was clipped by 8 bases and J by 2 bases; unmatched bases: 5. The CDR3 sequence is CASGTSGDQETQYF. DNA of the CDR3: TGTGCCAGCGGTACTAGCGGGGATCAAGAGACCCAGTACTTC. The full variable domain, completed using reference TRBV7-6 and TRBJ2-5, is GAGVSQSPRYKVTKRGQDVALRCDPISGHVSLYWYRQALGQGPEFLTYFNYEAQQDKSGLPNDRFSAERPEGSISTLTIQRTEQRDSAMYRCASGTSGDQETQYFGPGTRLLVL.

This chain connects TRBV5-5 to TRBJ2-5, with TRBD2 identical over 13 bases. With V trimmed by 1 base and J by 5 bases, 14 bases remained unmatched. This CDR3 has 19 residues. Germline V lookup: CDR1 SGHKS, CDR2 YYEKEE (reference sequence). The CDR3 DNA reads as TGTGCCAGCAGCTTGTTACTAGCGGGGGGGCCTTTCCTTCAGGAGACCCAGTACTTC. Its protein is CASSLLLAGGPFLQETQYF.

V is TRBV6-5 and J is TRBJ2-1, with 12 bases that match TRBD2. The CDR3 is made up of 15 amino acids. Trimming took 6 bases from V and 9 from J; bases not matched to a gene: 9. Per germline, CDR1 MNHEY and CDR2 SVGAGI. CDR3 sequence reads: CASSQPSGGATEQFF. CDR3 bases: TGTGCCAGCAGCCAACCTAGCGGGGGGGCGACTGAGCAGTTCTTC.

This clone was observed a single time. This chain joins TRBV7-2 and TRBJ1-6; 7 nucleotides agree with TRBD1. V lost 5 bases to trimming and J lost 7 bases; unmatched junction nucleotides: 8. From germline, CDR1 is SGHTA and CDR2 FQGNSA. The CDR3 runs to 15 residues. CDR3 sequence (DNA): TGTGCCAGCAGCGAACGGAGGGACAGAAATTCACCCCTCCACTTT. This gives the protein CASSERRDRNSPLHF.

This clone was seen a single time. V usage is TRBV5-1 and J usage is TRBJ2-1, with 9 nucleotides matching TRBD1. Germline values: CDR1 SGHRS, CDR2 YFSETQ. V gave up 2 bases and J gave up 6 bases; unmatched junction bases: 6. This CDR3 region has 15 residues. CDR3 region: CASSFDRGVTNEQFF. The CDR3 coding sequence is TGCGCCAGCAGCTTCGACAGGGGGGTAACCAATGAGCAGTTCTTC.

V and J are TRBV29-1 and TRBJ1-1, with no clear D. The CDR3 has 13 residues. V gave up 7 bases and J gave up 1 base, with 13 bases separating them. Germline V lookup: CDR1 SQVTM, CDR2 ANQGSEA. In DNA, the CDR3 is TGCAGCGCCAGGTTACAAACGAACACTGAAGCTTTCTTT. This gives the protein CSARLQTNTEAFF.

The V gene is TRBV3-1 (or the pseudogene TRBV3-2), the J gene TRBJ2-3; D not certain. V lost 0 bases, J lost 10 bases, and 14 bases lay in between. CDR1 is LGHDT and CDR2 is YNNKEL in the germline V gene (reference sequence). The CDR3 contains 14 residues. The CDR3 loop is CASSQDLGATAQYF. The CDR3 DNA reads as TGTGCCAGCAGCCAAGATCTGGGCGCTACAGCGCAGTATTTT.